A selection of T cell receptor beta chains follows, all from one sample in a study of blood T cell repertoires in COVID-19. Generated by immunoSEQ multiplex PCR, the TCRdb table keeps only in-frame clones and is missing some. The sample holds around 260,000 clones, approximately 87% seen once. Sequencing was carried out using peripheral blood. The receptors come from a woman aged 40 to 50 who had recovered from COVID-19. Each CDR3 is given with its conserved first and last residue. Size tells how often a clone was seen (once, few, many) or the class of an expanded clone, and some rows leave it out.

V,size,CDR3
TRBV5-4,-,CASSSTPGTPREQYF
TRBV27,-,CASSPGTGRRGYTF
TRBV4-3,-,CASSPSRGADEKLFF
TRBV6-2/TRBV6-3,-,CASSRQAGDTQYF
TRBV3-1/TRBV3-2,-,CASSQDPQQETQYF
TRBV6-5,-,CASSYLEGVAEAFF
TRBV5-1,-,CASSLVLGTGTGELFF
TRBV7-9,-,CASSLEGGTPQHF
TRBV28,-,CASSPRRGPYYGYTF
TRBV7-2,once,CASSYHTQEINNEQFF
TRBV14,-,CASSQGTGGAPYGYTF
TRBV18,-,CASSPIYRVPDTEAFF
TRBV5-5,once,CASSEGQAGYTEAFF
TRBV15,-,CATSRGPAGGNQPQHF
TRBV11-3,-,CASSSPGTGREETQYF
TRBV20-1,-,CSASSRASYEQYF